A single sample is the source of the 24 T cell receptor beta chains below, sequenced in a study of CD8+CD57+ T cells in acquired aplastic anemia. Profiles of TCR beta VDJ and CDR3 were generated from a genomic DNA template. TCRdb called the reads again in MiXCR, with one record for every CDR3 protein. There are hundreds of thousands of distinct CDR3 sequences in the sample; roughly 80% occur only once, and 40% to 55% lies in the top ten. Selection for sequencing was limited to patients who had shown CD8+CD57+ cell expansion by flow cytometry. The material sequenced was sorted CD4+, CD8+, or CD8+CD57+ T cells (not recorded which) from PBMCs. These receptors all stem from a human donor with aplastic anemia.

Turning to this clonotype: The junction departs from germline at one end; a sequencing error may be responsible. J is TRBJ2-5 and V is TRBV7-9; 10 nucleotides agree with TRBD2. Germline CDR1 and CDR2: SEHNR and FQNEAQ (reference sequence). This CDR3 is built from 15 residues. CDR3 in DNA: TGTGCCAGCAGTTCTAGAGGGAGCGGGGGGGGGACCGAGTACTTC. This gives the protein CASSSRGSGGGTEYF.

This clonotype has a handful of counts. Sequence at one end of the junction differs from germline and may be a read error. This chain connects TRBV15 to TRBJ1-5; D gene uncertain. The CDR3 is 14 amino acids. The germline gives CDR1 LNHNV, CDR2 YYDKDF (reference sequence). CDR3 nucleotide sequence: TGTGCCGCCAGCGAAGGTCCGACCAATCAGCCCCAGCATTTT. Protein sequence: CAASEGPTNQPQHF.

This clonotype was picked up one time. Being one base from a much bigger clone, this may be a read error. The genes are TRBV7-9 and TRBJ2-1; 9 positions agree with TRBD2. The germline gives CDR1 SEHNR, CDR2 FQNEAQ (reference sequence). The CDR3 extends over 16 amino acids. V gave up 3 bases and J gave up 8 bases; unmatched junction bases: 11. CDR3 DNA: TGTGCCAGCAGCTTTCAAAGAAGCGGGGGGTACTATGAGCAGTTCTTC. Amino acid sequence: CASSFQRSGGYYEQFF.

The chain is built from TRBV5-5 and TRBJ2-7; 10 bases agree with TRBD2. This CDR3 comprises 15 residues. Germline values: CDR1 SGHKS, CDR2 YYEKEE (reference sequence). The junction had 4 bases not matched to a gene; V was cut back by 2 bases and J by 2 bases. CDR3 DNA: TGTGCCAGCAGCTTAGCGGGAGGGGGAGCCTACGAGCAGTACTTC. Translated: CASSLAGGGAYEQYF.

In this sample, this clonotype turned up once. This likely comes from a read error, as the CDR3 has no conserved phenylalanine or tryptophan at its end. It is unclear where the CDR3 begins or ends on the DNA, so no DNA is shown, and the CDR3 is as TCRdb lists it. This sequence joins TRBV7-6 and TRBJ2-1; the DNA was not compared with TRBD2, the D call given in the table. The CDR3 spans 13 residues, counting both ends. The germline V gene has CDR1 SGHVS and CDR2 FNYEAQ. CDR3 protein: CASSLVRAGGHYN.

This rearrangement joins TRBV6-2 or TRBV6-3 to TRBJ1-2, with a tentative D call TRBD1 (5 bases). V was trimmed by 10 bases and J by 12 bases, leaving 15 bases between them. Germline loops: CDR1 MNHEY, CDR2 SVGEGT. The length of the CDR3 is 10 residues. CDR3 sequence: CATERGWDTF. The CDR3 DNA reads TGTGCCACCGAGCGGGGGTGGGACACCTTC.

The chain is built from TRBV5-6 and TRBJ2-2, with 7 bases lining up with TRBD2. The CDR3 has 16 amino acids. Looked up from germline, CDR1 is SGHDT and CDR2 is YYEEEE. V trimming: 0 bases; J trimming: 7 bases; junction bases outside the gene matches: 9. The CDR3 reads CASSLGEGGYGGELFF. DNA for the CDR3: TGTGCCAGCAGCTTGGGGGAGGGCGGCTATGGCGGGGAGCTGTTTTTT.

For the CDR3, the DNA is TGTGCCACTCTTGACCCGGGACACCTTAATCAGCCCCAGCATTTT. Translating gives CATLDPGHLNQPQHF. The chain recombines TRBV6-5 with TRBJ1-5, with a possible D match to TRBD1 (6 bases). Germline lookup yields CDR1 MNHEY and CDR2 SVGAGI. The V and J ends lost 10 bases and 4 bases respectively, with 20 bases between them. CDR3 length equals 15 residues.

About this clonotype: Because the CDR3's place on the DNA is in doubt, the DNA is left out and the CDR3 is given as listed by TCRdb. The chain links TRBV11-3 to TRBJ1-2; the DNA was not compared with TRBD1, the D call given in the table. The germline CDR1 and CDR2 sequences are SGHNT and YENEEA. The CDR3 contains 15 residues when both ends are counted. Here the CDR3 reads CASSWGRGSRDAHYF.

V is TRBV9 and J is TRBJ2-3; possibly TRBD1 for D (7 bases). Germline V CDR1 and CDR2: SGDLS, YYNGEE. Trimming cost V 4 bases and J 7 bases, with 25 bases left between them. The CDR3 runs 17 residues. This chain's CDR3 is CASSTRGRQGGNNTQYF. The CDR3 DNA follows: TGTGCCAGCAGCACGCGGGGCCGACAGGGAGGAAACAATACGCAGTATTTT.

The chain links TRBV2 to TRBJ2-5; either TRBD1 or TRBD2 may supply D (6 bases each). TRBJ2-1 matches the DNA end more closely, so the J call is doubtful. This CDR3 has 13 amino acids. Germline V gene data show CDR1 as SNHLY and CDR2 as FYNNEI. This chain's CDR3 is CASRGGGHHKQFF. CDR3 in DNA: TGTGCCAGCAGAGGTGGGGGGCACCATAAGCAGTTCTTC.

Worth noting for this clonotype: Germline is not matched at one junction end, which may reflect a read error. The chain links TRBV7-2 to TRBJ1-5; no definite D call. Germline V CDR1 and CDR2: SGHTA, FQGNSA. This CDR3 is 15 amino acids long. CDR3 in DNA: TGTGCCAGCAGCGTAGCTAGCGCCAGCAATGAGCCCCAGCATTTT. Amino acids: CASSVASASNEPQHF.

The CDR3 DNA reads as TGTGCCAGCAGCTTAGCGGAGGTCAGCTCCTACGAGCAGTACTTC. It translates to CASSLAEVSSYEQYF. The V call is TRBV7-9, the J call TRBJ2-7; D is perhaps TRBD2 (5 bases). V was pared by 0 bases and J by 0 bases, with 9 bases between. Germline CDR1 reads SEHNR; CDR2 reads FQNEAQ (reference sequence). CDR3 size: 15 residues.

This rearrangement joins TRBV29-1 to TRBJ2-3; 10 bases are a match to TRBD1. Trimming took 6 bases from V and 0 from J; bases not matched to a gene: 3. Germline loops: CDR1 SQVTM, CDR2 ANQGSEA. CDR3 length equals 14 residues. CDR3: CSVDRGLSTDTQYF. DNA of the CDR3: TGCAGCGTCGACAGGGGGCTAAGCACAGATACGCAGTATTTT.

The gene calls are TRBV7-8 and TRBJ1-2, with D uncertain. Trimming removed 0 bases from V and 7 bases from J, with 9 bases in between. The CDR3 has 13 amino acids. Germline V gene sequence: CDR1 SGHVS, CDR2 FQNEAQ. CDR3 nucleotide sequence: TGTGCCAGCAGCTTAGCGCTTGCAGGTGGCTACACCTTC. Protein sequence: CASSLALAGGYTF.

As concerns this clonotype: The missing conserved phenylalanine or tryptophan at the end of this CDR3 makes a read error likely. The DNA is omitted, as the CDR3 cannot be located on it reliably, and the CDR3 follows TCRdb's listing. The rearrangement links TRBV19 to TRBJ2-3; the listed D gene, TRBD2, was not tested against the DNA. Looked up from germline, CDR1 is LNHDA and CDR2 is SQIVND (reference sequence). With termini counted, the CDR3 has 14 amino acids. This CDR3 is CASSIAGGPDTEYY.

As regards this clonotype: The missing conserved phenylalanine or tryptophan at the end of this CDR3 makes a read error likely. Because the CDR3's place on the DNA is in doubt, the DNA is left out and the CDR3 is given as listed by TCRdb. The V call is TRBV2, the J call TRBJ2-3. From its first to its last residue, the CDR3 has 15 amino acids. The germline gives CDR1 SNHLY, CDR2 FYNNEI. CDR3: CASRVGGTDTDTQYL.

The rearrangement links TRBV7-2 to TRBJ2-1, with 12 bases lining up with TRBD2. This CDR3 is 15 amino acids long. J was trimmed by 12 bases and V by 3 bases; bases with no gene match: 9. The germline V gene encodes CDR1 SGHTA and CDR2 FQGNSA. In DNA, the CDR3 is TGTGCCAGCAGCTTGACTAGCGGGAGCTGCGATACGCAGTTCTTC. This translates into CASSLTSGSCDTQFF.

The V and J genes are TRBV7-3 and TRBJ2-1; the D gene is possibly TRBD2 (7 bases). V was clipped by 3 bases and J by 8 bases, with 20 bases between them. The germline CDR1 and CDR2 sequences are SGHTA and FQGTGA. This CDR3 spans 16 amino acids. Here the CDR3 reads CASSFQSKGGKHEQFF. In DNA, the CDR3 is TGTGCCAGCAGCTTTCAAAGCAAGGGGGGGAAACATGAGCAGTTCTTC. Variable domain in full (rest from reference TRBV7-3 and TRBJ2-1): GAGVSQTPSNKVTEKGKYVELRCDPISGHTALYWYRQSLGQGPEFLIYFQGTGAADDSGLPNDRFFAVRPEGSVSTLKIQRTERGDSAVYLCASSFQSKGGKHEQFFGPGTRLTVL.

This sequence joins TRBV7-8 and TRBJ2-3, with TRBD1 matching 7 bases. The V and J ends lost 5 bases and 14 bases, in that order; junction bases with no gene match: 13. Germline CDR1 and CDR2: SGHVS and FQNEAQ. There are 13 residues in the CDR3. CDR3 bases: TGTGCCAGCAGCGTTGATGGCACAGGGACAGCGTATTTT. Its translation: CASSVDGTGTAYF.

On this clonotype: A much larger clone differs by one base, so this may be a read error. The rearrangement links TRBV5-6 to TRBJ1-1, with D possibly matching TRBD1 (6 bases). The CDR3 loop spans 15 amino acids. The V end was cut by 0 bases, the J end by 1 base, with 10 bases between. Germline CDR1 and CDR2: SGHDT and YYEEEE. The CDR3 here is CASSLDETGNTEAFF. Written as DNA, the CDR3 is TGTGCCAGCAGCTTGGATGAGACAGGGAACACTGAAGCTTTCTTT.

Turning to this clonotype: A read error may account for a junction end that differs from germline. V is TRBV19 and J is TRBJ2-3; D is uncertain. In germline, CDR1 is LNHDA, CDR2 SQIVND (reference sequence). This CDR3 comprises 15 residues. This chain's CDR3 is CASSIGGGVTDTQYF. Here the CDR3 DNA reads TGTGCCAGCAGTATAGGTGGCGGCGTCACAGATACGCAGTATTTT.

This clonotype was seen a handful of times. The chain combines TRBV19 with TRBJ2-7; 9 nucleotides align to TRBD2. V dropped 1 base and J dropped 13; count of bases not matched to a gene: 17. The CDR3 is 16 residues long. Per germline, CDR1 LNHDA and CDR2 SQIVND (reference sequence). CDR3: CASSIASGAYIEQLYV. The CDR3 coding sequence is TGTGCCAGTAGTATAGCTAGCGGGGCCTACATTGAGCAGCTCTACGTC.

Concerning this clonotype: The junction departs from the called germline gene at one end, perhaps through a read error. CDR3: CASNIAGEYYKEQF. DNA for the CDR3: TGTGCCAGTAATATAGCGGGGGAGTACTACAAGGAGCAGTTC. The chain employs TRBV19 and TRBJ2-7, with TRBD2 matching over 9 bases. CDR1 is LNHDA, CDR2 SQIVND, per germline (reference sequence). The CDR3 runs to 14 residues.